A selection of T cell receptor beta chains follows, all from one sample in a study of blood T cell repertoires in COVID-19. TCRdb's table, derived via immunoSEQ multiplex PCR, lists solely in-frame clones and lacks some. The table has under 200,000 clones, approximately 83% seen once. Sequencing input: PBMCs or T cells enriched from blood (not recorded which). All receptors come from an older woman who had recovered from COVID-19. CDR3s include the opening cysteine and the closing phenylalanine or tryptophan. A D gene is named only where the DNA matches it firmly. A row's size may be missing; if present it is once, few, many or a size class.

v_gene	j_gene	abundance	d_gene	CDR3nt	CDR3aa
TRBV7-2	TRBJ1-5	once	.	TGTGCCAGCAGCCATAACGAGAGGAACAATCAGCCCCAGCATTTT	CASSHNERNNQPQHF
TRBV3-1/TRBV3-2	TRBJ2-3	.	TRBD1	TGTGCCAGCAGCCAAGTCCCCGGGACAGGGAGAGATACGCAGTATTTT	CASSQVPGTGRDTQYF
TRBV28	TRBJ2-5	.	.	TGTGCCAGCAGTAGGGGGGGAGAGACCCAGTACTTC	CASSRGGETQYF
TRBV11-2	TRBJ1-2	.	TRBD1	TGTGCCAGCAGCATCACCATGTCCGGGACAGGGGGTTCATATGGCTACACCTTC	CASSITMSGTGGSYGYTF
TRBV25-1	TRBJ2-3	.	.	TGTGCCAGCAGTGTGGTGCGGGATACGCAGTATTTT	CASSVVRDTQYF
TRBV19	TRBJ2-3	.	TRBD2	TGTGCCAGTAGTCCTAGTGTCACTAGCGCAGATACGCAGTATTTT	CASSPSVTSADTQYF
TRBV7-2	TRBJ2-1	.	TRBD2	TGTGCCAGCAGCACCCGCCGAGCGGGAGGGTACAATGAGCAGTTCTTC	CASSTRRAGGYNEQFF
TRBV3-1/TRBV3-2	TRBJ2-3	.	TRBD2	TGTGCCAGCAGCCAAGATTTAGCGAGGGTGAGCGGGGTAAGCACAGATACGCAGTATTTT	CASSQDLARVSGVSTDTQYF
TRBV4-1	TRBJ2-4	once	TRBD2	TGCGCCAGCAGCCAAGATCACCGGGGGGAAAACATTCAGTACTTC	CASSQDHRGENIQYF
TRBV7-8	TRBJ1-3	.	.	TGTGCCAGCAGCTTAGGAAGGACAGTGAAAGCTGGAAACACCATATATTTT	CASSLGRTVKAGNTIYF
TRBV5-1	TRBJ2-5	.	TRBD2	TGCGCCAGCAGCTTGTCGGGGGGAGGAGAGACCCAGTACTTC	CASSLSGGGETQYF
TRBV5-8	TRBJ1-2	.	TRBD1	TGTGCCAGCAGCCGGGGACAGGGGGCCTATGGCTACACCTTC	CASSRGQGAYGYTF
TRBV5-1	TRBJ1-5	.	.	TGCGCCAGCAGCTTGGCAGGACAGTACAATCAGCCCCAGCATTTT	CASSLAGQYNQPQHF
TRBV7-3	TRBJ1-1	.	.	TGTGCCAGCAGCTCGAATCCCGGTGTCACTGAAGCTTTCTTT	CASSSNPGVTEAFF
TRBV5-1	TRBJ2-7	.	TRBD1	TGCGCCAGCAGAATCGGACAGGGCTCGGGGTACGAGCAGTACTTC	CASRIGQGSGYEQYF
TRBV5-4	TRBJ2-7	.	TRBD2	TGTGCCAGCAGCTGGGGACTAGCGGGAGGTGACGAGCAGTACTTC	CASSWGLAGGDEQYF
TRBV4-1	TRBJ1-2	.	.	TGCGCCAGCAGCCAAGTATCACGGCGGGGCTACACCTTC	CASSQVSRRGYTF